This is a list of T cell receptor beta chains from one sample in a study of T-cell memory formation after mild COVID-19. Via MiXCR, TCRdb re-called the 5' RACE reads, giving one row per CDR3 protein. This sample has 84,000 or so distinct CDR3 sequences, with 14% found just once. Sequences were obtained from PBMCs or a T cell subset sorted from them (not recorded which). Every receptor here comes from an adult woman who had mild COVID-19 (a few samples of this study predate the infection). Cell type and time point are not known. CDR3s include the opening cysteine and the closing phenylalanine or tryptophan. Each record gives: D gene, clone size, V gene, J gene, CDR3 DNA, CDR3 protein. D genes are given only for firm matches. Clone size is given for some rows only: seen once, a few or many times, or a class if the clone is expanded.

TRBD2	NA	TRBV11-3	TRBJ2-2	TGTGCCAGCAGCTTAGGCACTAGCGGGAGGTTGACCGGGGAGCTGTTTTTT	CASSLGTSGRLTGELFF
TRBD2	few	TRBV7-9	TRBJ2-7	TGTGCCAGCAGCTTAATTACTAGCGGAACCTACGAGCAGTACTTC	CASSLITSGTYEQYF
NA	once	TRBV4-3	TRBJ2-3	TGCGCCAGCAGCCAAGGAGTTACGGCAGATACGCAGTATTTT	CASSQGVTADTQYF
NA	NA	TRBV24-1	TRBJ2-2	TGTGCCACCAGTGATTTGCCCGGGGGACAGAACACCGGGGAGCTGTTTTTT	CATSDLPGGQNTGELFF
TRBD1	NA	TRBV7-9	TRBJ2-3	TGTGCCAGCAGCTTACCCCTCGGACAGGGTGGGGCGCATAGCACAGATACGCAGTATTTT	CASSLPLGQGGAHSTDTQYF
TRBD2	NA	TRBV19	TRBJ2-7	TGTGCCAGTAGTATACGCGGGGGTTACGAGCAGTACTTC	CASSIRGGYEQYF
NA	NA	TRBV11-2	TRBJ1-2	TGTGCCAGCAGCTTAGGATGGAGTGACTATGGCTACACCTTC	CASSLGWSDYGYTF
NA	NA	TRBV7-6	TRBJ2-5	TGTGCCAGCAGCTTAGAAGGGGCCGAGACCCAGTACTTC	CASSLEGAETQYF
NA	NA	TRBV7-6	TRBJ2-7	TGTGCCAGCAGCTTAGGAGCAGATCCGCCTCTCTACGAGCAGTACTTC	CASSLGADPPLYEQYF
NA	few	TRBV4-3	TRBJ2-1	TGCGCCAGCAGCCAAGGGGTTAGTTATGAGCAGTTCTTC	CASSQGVSYEQFF
NA	few	TRBV19	TRBJ2-7	TGTGCCAGTAGTATCCGGGCCATCTCCTCCTACGAGCAGTACTTC	CASSIRAISSYEQYF
NA	few	TRBV20-1	TRBJ2-7	TGCAGTGCTAGAGATCGGACTTATTCCTACGAGCAGTACTTC	CSARDRTYSYEQYF
NA	few	TRBV16	TRBJ2-1	TGTGCCAGCAGTTCCCCCGCGAATGAGCAGTTCTTC	CASSSPANEQFF
NA	few	TRBV4-1	TRBJ2-2	TGCGCCAGCCTGGACATGGCAAGGCATAGAGGGGAGCTGTTTTTT	CASLDMARHRGELFF
TRBD1	NA	TRBV20-1	TRBJ1-2	TGCAGTGCTAGAGATGGGGACAGAGAATTCTATGGCTACACCTTC	CSARDGDREFYGYTF
NA	few	TRBV7-9	TRBJ2-3	TGTGCCAGCAGCTTAGGGCGGGCTGAGGTAGCAGATACGCAGTATTTT	CASSLGRAEVADTQYF
NA	many	TRBV15	TRBJ1-6	TGTGCCACCAGCAGCGATTCCGGGACGTTAGCTCGATGGAATTCACCCCTCCACTTT	CATSSDSGTLARWNSPLHF
NA	few	TRBV29-1	TRBJ1-1	TGCAGCGTTGAAGATACGGCCCGAGGGAGCACTGAAGCTTTCTTT	CSVEDTARGSTEAFF
TRBD2	NA	TRBV12-3/TRBV12-4	TRBJ2-4	TGTGCCAGCAGCTACTCCCCGGGACTAGCGGGAGGGCCAGCCAAAAACATTCAGTACTTC	CASSYSPGLAGGPAKNIQYF
NA	few	TRBV15	TRBJ2-5	TGTGCCACCAGTACCCGAGTGGGGTTGGAGACCCAGTACTTC	CATSTRVGLETQYF
NA	NA	TRBV12-3/TRBV12-4	TRBJ2-5	TGTGCCAGCAGTACACAGGGGACCCAGTACTTC	CASSTQGTQYF
NA	NA	TRBV29-1	TRBJ1-1	TGCAGCGTTGAAGATGGGCAGGGTGGCATGAACACTGAAGCTTTCTTT	CSVEDGQGGMNTEAFF
TRBD2	NA	TRBV4-1	TRBJ2-3	TGCGCCAGCAGCCCCCAAGCGGGGGACACAGATACGCAGTATTTT	CASSPQAGDTDTQYF
TRBD2	few	TRBV29-1	TRBJ2-7	TGCAGCGTCCGGACTAGCGGGAAGTACCGGCAGTACTTC	CSVRTSGKYRQYF
TRBD2	few	TRBV7-6	TRBJ2-5	TGTGCCAGCAGCCCACCGGGACTAGCGACGGAGACCCAGTACTTC	CASSPPGLATETQYF
TRBD2	NA	TRBV5-6	TRBJ2-1	TGTGCCAGCAGCTGGGGACTAGCATTGAATGAGCAGTTCTTC	CASSWGLALNEQFF
NA	NA	TRBV29-1	TRBJ1-1	TGCAGCGTTGGAGGATCTAACACTGAAGCTTTCTTT	CSVGGSNTEAFF
TRBD1	few	TRBV6-5	TRBJ1-1	TGTGCCAGCAACTCACATGCCGGGACAGCTGAAGCTTTCTTT	CASNSHAGTAEAFF
TRBD1	NA	TRBV4-2	TRBJ2-3	TGTGCCAGCAGCCAAGGAGAGGGGGCGGTAAGCACAGATACGCAGTATTTT	CASSQGEGAVSTDTQYF
TRBD2	many	TRBV10-3	TRBJ2-1	TGTGCCATCAGTGAGTCGTTAGCGGGAGCCAGAAATGAGCAGTTCTTC	CAISESLAGARNEQFF
NA	few	TRBV6-2/TRBV6-3	TRBJ2-1	TGTGCCAGCAGTTACTCGGCTATCAATGAGCAGTTCTTC	CASSYSAINEQFF
NA	NA	TRBV19	TRBJ1-1	TGTGCCAGTAGTATGTTGACAGATGAAGCTTTCTTT	CASSMLTDEAFF
NA	few	TRBV20-1	TRBJ2-2	TGCAGTGCGGGCGACAGCGGGGAGCTGTTTTTT	CSAGDSGELFF
TRBD2	NA	TRBV6-2/TRBV6-3	TRBJ2-7	TGTGCCAGCAGTTACAGGACTAGGGGCCTCGAGCAGTACTTC	CASSYRTRGLEQYF
NA	many	TRBV9	TRBJ2-5	TGTGCCAGCAGCGCAATAGGGACACAGCAAGAGACCCAGTACTTC	CASSAIGTQQETQYF
NA	few	TRBV19	TRBJ2-1	TGTGCCAGTAGCAGGTCTCAGGGCAATGAGCAGTTCTTC	CASSRSQGNEQFF
NA	few	TRBV6-2/TRBV6-3	TRBJ1-1	TGTGCCAGCAGTTTAGACGAGGGGGACACTGAAGCTTTCTTT	CASSLDEGDTEAFF
TRBD1	many	TRBV9	TRBJ1-5	TGTGCCAGCAGCGTCGCCGGGACAGTCAATCAGCCCCAGCATTTT	CASSVAGTVNQPQHF
NA	NA	TRBV29-1	TRBJ2-7	TGCAGCGTTGCACAGGGAGTAAATTACGAGCAGTACTTC	CSVAQGVNYEQYF
NA	few	TRBV9	TRBJ2-5	TGTGCCAGCAGCCCAGACGGGGTGGGGACGGCTTTAACCGAGACCCAGTACTTC	CASSPDGVGTALTETQYF
TRBD2	few	TRBV7-2	TRBJ2-1	TGTGCCAGCAGCTTATGGGGCGGGAGGGAGTACAATGAGCAGTTCTTC	CASSLWGGREYNEQFF
NA	few	TRBV12-3/TRBV12-4	TRBJ2-7	TGTGCCAGCAGTCTCCTCGCCATCTACGAGCAGTACTTC	CASSLLAIYEQYF
NA	few	TRBV6-5	TRBJ2-6	TGTGCCAGCAGTTACGACAGGAGCTACTCTGGGGCCAACGTCCTGACTTTC	CASSYDRSYSGANVLTF
NA	few	TRBV7-8	TRBJ1-4	TGTGCCAGCAGCTTATTCGCGTTCGATGAAAAACTGTTTTTT	CASSLFAFDEKLFF
TRBD2	NA	TRBV7-9	TRBJ2-7	TGTGCCAGCATTAGCGGGAGCTCCTACGAGCAGTACTTC	CASISGSSYEQYF
NA	NA	TRBV4-2	TRBJ2-2	TGTGCCAGCAGCCAGGATAAGGGCACCGGGGAGCTGTTTTTT	CASSQDKGTGELFF
NA	NA	TRBV4-2	TRBJ2-1	TGTGCCAGCAGCCAAGATGGCGGGGTGATGGATGAGCAGTTCTTC	CASSQDGGVMDEQFF
TRBD2	few	TRBV9	TRBJ2-1	TGTGCCAGCAGCGCTTCTAGCGGGGGGGCCTCCTACAATGAGCAGTTCTTC	CASSASSGGASYNEQFF
NA	NA	TRBV3-1	TRBJ2-1	TGTGCCAGCAGCCAAGATTGGGGGCTTGAGCAGTTCTTC	CASSQDWGLEQFF
NA	NA	TRBV7-2	TRBJ2-7	TGTGCCAGCATCCAAGTGGGCTCCTACGAGCAGTACTTC	CASIQVGSYEQYF
NA	few	TRBV7-8	TRBJ1-1	TGTGCCAGCAGCTTGGAGGGAGACTTGAACACTGAAGCTTTCTTT	CASSLEGDLNTEAFF
TRBD2	NA	TRBV6-5	TRBJ2-1	TGTGCCACCTCCGGGACTAGCGGGAACAATGAGCAGTTCTTC	CATSGTSGNNEQFF
NA	NA	TRBV4-3	TRBJ1-5	TGCGCCAGCAGCCGCGCGCTTCTAGTCCCCGGGAGCAATCAGCCCCAGCATTTT	CASSRALLVPGSNQPQHF